Given below is one TCR beta chain in context. It lacks a known antigen. The input lacks base qualities; no much larger clone sits a single base away. Whole blood was collected in K2EDTA tubes by collaborating institutions according to the institutions' own protocols. Collaborator samples were shipped for TCRbeta analysis as frozen whole blood, isolated PBMCs, or DNA extracted from either sample type. From cysteine to phenylalanine, the CDR3 is 14 amino acids long. Only CDR3 DNA is held: 42 bases, read in frame from base 1. V drops 0 bases and J drops 2 bases, leaving 11 bases in between. CDR1 and CDR2 were assigned from the germline V gene (reference sequence) as GTSNPN and SVGIG. TCRbeta CDR3 regions were amplified from genomic DNA using the immunoSEQ Assay, a bias-controlled multiplex PCR. Concerning the study's data processing: Nucleated cell counts per sample were estimated from amplification of reference gene primers within the assay. To quantify the absolute abundance of each unique TCRbeta CDR3 rearrangement, sequence reads were collapsed and filtered. For each sample, productive Simpson clonality was calculated as the square root of Simpson's diversity index across productive rearrangements. Entries here come from immuneACCESS through TCRdb and include only in-frame sequences with V and J called. Some clones fail to appear in such tables; in the studies checked, an unresolved V gene covers under half of the shortfall, and the cause of the remainder is unknown. That table furnishes V, J and clone size, whereas the DNA furnished D and trimming. Counted in this sample were about 140,000 clones; around 86% of them appeared once. Of the sample, about 4.3% is held by the ten largest clones.

This sample was taken from a study of blood T cell repertoires in COVID-19 (dated by TCRdb to 2018 to 2020). Concerning the study at large: The collaborator samples originated in the United States, Italy and Spain and spanned the acute and convalescent phases of COVID-19. The prospective study material was composed of cDNA or gDNA derived from T cells, B-cell-depleted T cells, or PBMCs. The dataset comprised deeply sampled blood TCRbeta repertoires from subjects exposed to, actively infected with, or recovered from COVID-19. The repertoires were released in a freely available public database intended as a resource for research on the immune response to SARS-CoV-2. The samples were drawn from the first 160 participants of the ongoing ImmuneRACE study and from over 950 subjects provided by 6 global collaborators. A de-identified subject ID, COVID-19 status, age in years and sex were almost always included in the sample metadata. Where available, HLA class I and class II types were taken from metadata supplied by the sample provider and were not determined by assay-based typing.

Paper-wide results and their limitations: How much clinical and demographic metadata was included differed by source and by participant, and the metadata was provided uncurated.

The sequence joins TRBV30 to TRBJ2-7; TRBD1 is perhaps the D gene, given 5 matching bases. Sequencing was carried out using peripheral blood. The clonotype originates from a woman of 80 years or more with acute or convalescent COVID-19. The CDR3 protein is CAWSVPGNPYEQYF. The DNA is as follows: TGTGCCTGGAGTGTACCAGGGAATCCCTACGAGCAGTACTTC.